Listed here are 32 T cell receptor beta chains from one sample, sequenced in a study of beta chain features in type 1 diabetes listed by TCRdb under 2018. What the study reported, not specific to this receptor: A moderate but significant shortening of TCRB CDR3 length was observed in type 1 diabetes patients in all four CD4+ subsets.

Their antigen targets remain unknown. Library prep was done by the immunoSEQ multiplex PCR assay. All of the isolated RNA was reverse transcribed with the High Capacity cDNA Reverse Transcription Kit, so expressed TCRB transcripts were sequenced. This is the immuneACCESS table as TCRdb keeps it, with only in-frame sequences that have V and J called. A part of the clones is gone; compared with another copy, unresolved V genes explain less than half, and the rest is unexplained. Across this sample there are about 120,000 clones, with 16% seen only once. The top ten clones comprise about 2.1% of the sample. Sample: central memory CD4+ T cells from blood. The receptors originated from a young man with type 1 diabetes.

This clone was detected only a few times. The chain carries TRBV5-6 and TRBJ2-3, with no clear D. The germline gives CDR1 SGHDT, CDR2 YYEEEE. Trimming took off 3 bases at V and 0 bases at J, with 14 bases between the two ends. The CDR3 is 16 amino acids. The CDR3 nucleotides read TGTGCCAGCAGCTCCTATTGGGCGCCCAGCACAGATACGCAGTATTTT. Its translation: CASSSYWAPSTDTQYF.

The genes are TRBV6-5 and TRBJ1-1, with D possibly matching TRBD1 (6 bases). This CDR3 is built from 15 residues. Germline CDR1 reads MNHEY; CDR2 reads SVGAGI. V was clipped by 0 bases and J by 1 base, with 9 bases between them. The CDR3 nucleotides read TGTGCCAGCAGTTACTCGGGACACCGGAACACTGAAGCTTTCTTT. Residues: CASSYSGHRNTEAFF.

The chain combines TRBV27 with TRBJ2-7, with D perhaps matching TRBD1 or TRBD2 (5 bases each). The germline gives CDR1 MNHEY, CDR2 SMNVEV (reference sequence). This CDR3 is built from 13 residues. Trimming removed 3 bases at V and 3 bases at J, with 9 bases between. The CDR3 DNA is TGTGCCAGCAGTTTGGGACGGTTCTACGAGCAGTACTTC. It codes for CASSLGRFYEQYF.

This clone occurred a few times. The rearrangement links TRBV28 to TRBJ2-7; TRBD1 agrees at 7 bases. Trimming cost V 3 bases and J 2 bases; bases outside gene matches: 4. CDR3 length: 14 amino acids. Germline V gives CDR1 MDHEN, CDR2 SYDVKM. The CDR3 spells CASSFWQGAYEQYF. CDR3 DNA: TGTGCCAGCAGTTTCTGGCAGGGGGCCTACGAGCAGTACTTC.

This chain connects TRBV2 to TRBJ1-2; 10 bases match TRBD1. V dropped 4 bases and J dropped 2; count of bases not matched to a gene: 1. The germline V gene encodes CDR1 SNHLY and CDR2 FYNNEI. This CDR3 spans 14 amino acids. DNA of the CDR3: TGTGCCAGCAGTGGACAGGGGGCGAACTATGGCTACACCTTC. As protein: CASSGQGANYGYTF.

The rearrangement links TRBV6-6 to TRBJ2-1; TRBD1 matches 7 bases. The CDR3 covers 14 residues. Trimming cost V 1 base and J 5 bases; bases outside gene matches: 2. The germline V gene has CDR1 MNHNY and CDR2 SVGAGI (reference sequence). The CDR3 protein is CASSYLGQNNEQFF. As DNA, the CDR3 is TGTGCCAGCAGTTACTTGGGACAGAACAATGAGCAGTTCTTC.

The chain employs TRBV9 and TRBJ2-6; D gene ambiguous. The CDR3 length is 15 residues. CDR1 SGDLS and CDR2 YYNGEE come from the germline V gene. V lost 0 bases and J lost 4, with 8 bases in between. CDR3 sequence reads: CASSVATEGANVLTF. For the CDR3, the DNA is TGTGCCAGCAGCGTAGCCACGGAAGGGGCCAACGTCCTGACTTTC.

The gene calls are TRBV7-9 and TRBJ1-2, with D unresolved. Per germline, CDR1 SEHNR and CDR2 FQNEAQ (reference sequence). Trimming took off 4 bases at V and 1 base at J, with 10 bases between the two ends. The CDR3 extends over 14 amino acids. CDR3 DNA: TGTGCCAGCAGCTCGGCCTTTGTTAACTATGGCTACACCTTC. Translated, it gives CASSSAFVNYGYTF.

This CDR3 is CASSIEQGDNSPLHF. The DNA of the CDR3 is TGTGCCAGTAGTATAGAACAGGGTGACAATTCACCCCTCCACTTT. The rearrangement uses TRBV19 and TRBJ1-6; tentatively, D is TRBD1 (6 bases). Germline V gene lookup returns CDR1 LNHDA and CDR2 SQIVND (reference sequence). V dropped 0 bases and J dropped 7 bases, with 10 bases sitting between them. This CDR3 region has 15 residues.

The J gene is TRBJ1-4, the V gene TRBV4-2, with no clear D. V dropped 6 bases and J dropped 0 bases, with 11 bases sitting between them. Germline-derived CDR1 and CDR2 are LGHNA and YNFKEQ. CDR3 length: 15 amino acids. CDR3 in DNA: TGTGCCAGCAGTGTCTACGGGGCAACTAATGAAAAACTGTTTTTT. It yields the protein CASSVYGATNEKLFF.

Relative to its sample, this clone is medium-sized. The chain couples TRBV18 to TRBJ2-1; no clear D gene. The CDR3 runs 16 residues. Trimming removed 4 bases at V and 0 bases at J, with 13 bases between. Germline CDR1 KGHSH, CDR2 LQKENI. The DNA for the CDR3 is TGTGCCAGCTCACGCCAGGCTTCAAGCTCCTACAATGAGCAGTTCTTC. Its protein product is CASSRQASSSYNEQFF. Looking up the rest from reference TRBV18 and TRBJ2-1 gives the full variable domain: NAGVMQNPRHLVRRRGQEARLRCSPMKGHSHVYWYRQLPEEGLKFMVYLQKENIIDESGMPKERFSAEFPKEGPSILRIQQVVRGDSAAYFCASSRQASSSYNEQFFGPGTRLTVL.

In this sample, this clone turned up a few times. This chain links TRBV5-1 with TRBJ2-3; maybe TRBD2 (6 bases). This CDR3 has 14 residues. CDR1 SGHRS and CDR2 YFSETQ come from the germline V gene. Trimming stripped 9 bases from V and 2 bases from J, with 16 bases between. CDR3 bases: TGCGCCACAAGGTCCGGGCGGGACACAGATACGCAGTATTTT. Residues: CATRSGRDTDTQYF.

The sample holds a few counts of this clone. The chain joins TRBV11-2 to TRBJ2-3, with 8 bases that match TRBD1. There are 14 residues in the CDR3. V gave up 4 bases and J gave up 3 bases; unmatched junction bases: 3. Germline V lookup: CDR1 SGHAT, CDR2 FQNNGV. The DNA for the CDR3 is TGTGCCAGCAGCTCGGGACAGGAGACAGATACGCAGTATTTT. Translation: CASSSGQETDTQYF.

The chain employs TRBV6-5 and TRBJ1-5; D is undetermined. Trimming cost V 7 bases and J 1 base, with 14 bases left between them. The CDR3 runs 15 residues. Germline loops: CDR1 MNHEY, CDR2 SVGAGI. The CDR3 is CASKDRIRSNQPQHF. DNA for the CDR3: TGTGCCAGCAAGGATAGGATACGGAGCAATCAGCCCCAGCATTTT.

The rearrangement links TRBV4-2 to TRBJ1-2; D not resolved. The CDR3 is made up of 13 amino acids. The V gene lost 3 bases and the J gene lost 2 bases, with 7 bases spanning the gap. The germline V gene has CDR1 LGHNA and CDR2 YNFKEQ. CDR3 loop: CASSQVANYGYTF. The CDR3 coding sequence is TGTGCCAGCAGCCAGGTCGCCAACTATGGCTACACCTTC.

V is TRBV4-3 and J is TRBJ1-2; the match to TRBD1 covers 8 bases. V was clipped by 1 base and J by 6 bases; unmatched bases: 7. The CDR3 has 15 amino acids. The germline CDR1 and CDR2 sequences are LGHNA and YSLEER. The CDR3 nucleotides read TGCGCCAGCAGCCAAGTAACAGGGGGTAGTGATGGCTACACCTTC. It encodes CASSQVTGGSDGYTF.

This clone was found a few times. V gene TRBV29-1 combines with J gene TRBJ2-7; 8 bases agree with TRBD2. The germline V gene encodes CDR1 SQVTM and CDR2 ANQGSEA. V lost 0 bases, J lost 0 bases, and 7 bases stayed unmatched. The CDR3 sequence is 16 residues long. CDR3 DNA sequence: TGCAGCGTTGAAGATCGATTCGGGGGGGTCTCCTACGAGCAGTACTTC. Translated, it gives CSVEDRFGGVSYEQYF.

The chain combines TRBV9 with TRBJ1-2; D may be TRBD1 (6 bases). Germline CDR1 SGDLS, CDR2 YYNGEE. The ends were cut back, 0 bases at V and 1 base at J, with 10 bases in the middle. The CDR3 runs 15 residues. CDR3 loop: CASSVDNRVNYGYTF. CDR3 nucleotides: TGTGCCAGCAGCGTAGATAACAGGGTTAACTATGGCTACACCTTC.

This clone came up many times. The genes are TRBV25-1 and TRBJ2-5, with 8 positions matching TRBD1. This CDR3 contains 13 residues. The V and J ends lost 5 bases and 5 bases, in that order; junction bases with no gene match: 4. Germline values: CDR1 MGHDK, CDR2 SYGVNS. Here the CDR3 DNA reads TGTGCCAGCAGTTTGACAGGGGACGAGACCCAGTACTTC. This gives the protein CASSLTGDETQYF.

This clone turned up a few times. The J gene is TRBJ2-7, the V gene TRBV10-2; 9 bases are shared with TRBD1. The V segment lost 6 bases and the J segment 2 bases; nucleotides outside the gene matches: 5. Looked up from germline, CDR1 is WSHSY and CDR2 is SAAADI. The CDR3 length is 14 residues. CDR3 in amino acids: CASSSGQGTYEQYF. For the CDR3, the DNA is TGCGCCAGCAGCTCGGGACAGGGAACCTACGAGCAGTACTTC.

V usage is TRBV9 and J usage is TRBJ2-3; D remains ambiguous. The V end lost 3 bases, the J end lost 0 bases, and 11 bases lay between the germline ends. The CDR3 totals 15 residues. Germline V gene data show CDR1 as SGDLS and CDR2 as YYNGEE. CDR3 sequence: CASSANVGSTDTQYF. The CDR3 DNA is TGTGCCAGCAGCGCCAACGTGGGCAGCACAGATACGCAGTATTTT.

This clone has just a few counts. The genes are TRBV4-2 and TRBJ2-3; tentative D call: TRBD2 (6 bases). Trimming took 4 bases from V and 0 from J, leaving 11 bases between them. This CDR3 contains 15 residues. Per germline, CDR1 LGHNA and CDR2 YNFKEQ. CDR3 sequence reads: CASSPTAGSTDTQYF. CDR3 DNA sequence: TGTGCCAGCAGCCCGACGGCGGGGAGCACAGATACGCAGTATTTT.

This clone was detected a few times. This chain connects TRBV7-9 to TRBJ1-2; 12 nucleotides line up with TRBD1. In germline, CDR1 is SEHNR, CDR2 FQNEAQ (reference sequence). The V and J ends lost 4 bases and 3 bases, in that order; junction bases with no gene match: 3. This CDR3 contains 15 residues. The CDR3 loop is CASSSGQGADYGYTF. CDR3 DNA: TGTGCCAGCAGCTCGGGACAGGGGGCAGACTATGGCTACACCTTC.

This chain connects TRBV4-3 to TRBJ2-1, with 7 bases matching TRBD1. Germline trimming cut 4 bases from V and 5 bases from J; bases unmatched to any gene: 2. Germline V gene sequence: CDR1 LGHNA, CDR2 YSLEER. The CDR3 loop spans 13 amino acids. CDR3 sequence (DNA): TGCGCCAGCAGCCTGGGACAGAACAATGAGCAGTTCTTC. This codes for CASSLGQNNEQFF.

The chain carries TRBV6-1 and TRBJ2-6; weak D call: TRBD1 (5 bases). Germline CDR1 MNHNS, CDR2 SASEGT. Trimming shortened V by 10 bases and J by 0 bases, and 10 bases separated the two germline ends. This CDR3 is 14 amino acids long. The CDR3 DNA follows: TGTGCCATCACAGGTCCCTCTGGGGCCAACGTCCTGACTTTC. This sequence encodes CAITGPSGANVLTF.

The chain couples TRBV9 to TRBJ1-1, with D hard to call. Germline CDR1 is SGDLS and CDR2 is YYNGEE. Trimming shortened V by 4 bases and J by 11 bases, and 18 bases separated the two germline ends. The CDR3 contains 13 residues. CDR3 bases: TGTGCCAGCAGCCCTTCTGGAGGGTTGATGGCTTTCTTT. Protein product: CASSPSGGLMAFF.

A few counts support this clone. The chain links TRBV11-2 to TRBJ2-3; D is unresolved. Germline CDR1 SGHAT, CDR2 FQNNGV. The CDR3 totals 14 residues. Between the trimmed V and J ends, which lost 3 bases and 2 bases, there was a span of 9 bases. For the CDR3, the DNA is TGTGCCAGCAGCTTCGAAGGGTACACAGATACGCAGTATTTT. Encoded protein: CASSFEGYTDTQYF.

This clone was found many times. The CDR3 region has the DNA TGTGCCAGCAGTGGGTCCTTCATGAATGAGCAGTTCTTC. This gives the protein CASSGSFMNEQFF. This chain connects TRBV2 to TRBJ2-1; no reliable D call. This CDR3 spans 13 amino acids. Trimming stripped 4 bases from V and 7 bases from J, with 11 bases between. The germline V gene encodes CDR1 SNHLY and CDR2 FYNNEI.

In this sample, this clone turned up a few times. The CDR3 DNA follows: TGCGCCAGCAGTGAACAGGGAAGGGGCGAGCAGTACTTC. Translated: CASSEQGRGEQYF. J is TRBJ2-7 and V is TRBV10-1; TRBD1 might be the D (6 bases). The CDR3 sequence is 13 residues long. CDR1 and CDR2 (germline): WNHNN, SYGVQD (reference sequence). The V end was cut by 3 bases, the J end by 6 bases, with 12 bases between.

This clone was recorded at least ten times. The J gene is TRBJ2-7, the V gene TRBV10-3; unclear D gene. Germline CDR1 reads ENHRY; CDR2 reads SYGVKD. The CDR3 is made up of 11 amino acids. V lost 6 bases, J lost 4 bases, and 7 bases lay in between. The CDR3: CAISAEYEQYF. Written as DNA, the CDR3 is TGTGCCATCAGCGCAGAGTACGAGCAGTACTTC.

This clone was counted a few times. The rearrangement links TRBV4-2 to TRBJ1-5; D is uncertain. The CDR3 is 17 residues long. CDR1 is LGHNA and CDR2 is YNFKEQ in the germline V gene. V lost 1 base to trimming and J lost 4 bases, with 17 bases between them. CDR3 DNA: TGTGCCAGCAGCCAAGTCCAGTCGGGCCCGAATAATCAGCCCCAGCATTTT. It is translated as CASSQVQSGPNNQPQHF.

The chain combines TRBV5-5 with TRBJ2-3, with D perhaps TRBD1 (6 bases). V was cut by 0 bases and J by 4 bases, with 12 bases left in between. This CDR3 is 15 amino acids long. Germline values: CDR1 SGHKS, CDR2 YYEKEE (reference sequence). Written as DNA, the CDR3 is TGTGCCAGCAGCTTGGTGGGGACAATCCCAGATACGCAGTATTTT. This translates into CASSLVGTIPDTQYF. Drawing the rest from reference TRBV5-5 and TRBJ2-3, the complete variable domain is DAGVTQSPTHLIKTRGQQVTLRCSPISGHKSVSWYQQVLGQGPQFIFQYYEKEERGRGNFPDRFSARQFPNYSSELNVNALLLGDSALYLCASSLVGTIPDTQYFGPGTRLTVL.